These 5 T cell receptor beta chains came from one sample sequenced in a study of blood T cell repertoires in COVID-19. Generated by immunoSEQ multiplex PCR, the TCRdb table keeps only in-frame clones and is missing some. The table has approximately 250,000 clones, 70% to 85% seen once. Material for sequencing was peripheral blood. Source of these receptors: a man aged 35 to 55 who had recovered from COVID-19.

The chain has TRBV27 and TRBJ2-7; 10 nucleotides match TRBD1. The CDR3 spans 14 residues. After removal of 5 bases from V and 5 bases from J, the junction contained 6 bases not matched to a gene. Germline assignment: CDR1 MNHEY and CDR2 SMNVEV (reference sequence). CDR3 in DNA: TGTGCCAGCAGTCCCTCGACAGGGGGCCACGAGCAGTACTTC. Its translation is CASSPSTGGHEQYF.

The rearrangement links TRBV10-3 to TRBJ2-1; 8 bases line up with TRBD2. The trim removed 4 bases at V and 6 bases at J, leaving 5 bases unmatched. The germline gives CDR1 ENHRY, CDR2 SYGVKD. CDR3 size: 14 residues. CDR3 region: CAISVSGGPNEQFF. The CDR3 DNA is TGTGCCATCAGTGTATCGGGGGGGCCCAATGAGCAGTTCTTC.

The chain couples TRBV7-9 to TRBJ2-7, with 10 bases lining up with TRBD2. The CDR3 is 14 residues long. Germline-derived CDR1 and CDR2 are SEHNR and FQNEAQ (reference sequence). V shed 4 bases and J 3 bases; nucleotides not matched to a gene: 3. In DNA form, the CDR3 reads TGTGCCAGCAGCTCCGGGACTAGCGTCTACGAGCAGTACTTC. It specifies CASSSGTSVYEQYF.

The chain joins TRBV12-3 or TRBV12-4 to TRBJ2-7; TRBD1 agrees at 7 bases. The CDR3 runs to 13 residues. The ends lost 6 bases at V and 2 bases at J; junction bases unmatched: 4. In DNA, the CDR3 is TGTGCCAGCAGCGGGACAGAGACCTACGAGCAGTACTTC. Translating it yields CASSGTETYEQYF.

This chain's CDR3 is CASSQEKLNREGDEQFF. The CDR3 DNA reads TGCGCCAGCAGCCAAGAAAAGCTGAACAGGGAGGGTGATGAGCAGTTCTTC. The chain is built from TRBV4-3 and TRBJ2-1, with D possibly matching TRBD2 (7 bases). The CDR3 is 17 amino acids. Trimming stripped 0 bases from V and 8 bases from J, with 20 bases between. Germline CDR1 is LGHNA and CDR2 is YSLEER.